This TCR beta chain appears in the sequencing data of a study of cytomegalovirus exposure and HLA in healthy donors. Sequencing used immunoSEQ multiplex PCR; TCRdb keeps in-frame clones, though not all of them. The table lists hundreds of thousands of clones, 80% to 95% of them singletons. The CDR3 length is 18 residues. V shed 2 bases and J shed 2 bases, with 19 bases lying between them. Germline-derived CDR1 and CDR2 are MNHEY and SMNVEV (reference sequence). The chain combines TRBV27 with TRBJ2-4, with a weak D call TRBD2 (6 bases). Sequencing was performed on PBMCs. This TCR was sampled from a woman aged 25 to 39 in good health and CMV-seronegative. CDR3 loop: CASSLGVSETRPKNIQYF. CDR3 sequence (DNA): TGTGCCAGCAGTTTAGGGGTCTCCGAGACTAGACCCAAAAACATTCAGTACTTC.